The clone carrying this T cell receptor (beta chain) has a count of ten or more. Its target is unknown. This entry is derived from a study of blood T cells in healthy people across ages. General study points: There were more naive CD4+ cells and higher diversity in long-lived donors than in aged donors.

The CDR3 loop spans 14 amino acids. With 2 bases removed from V and 5 bases from J, the gap between germline ends came to 12 bases. Germline assignment: CDR1 MGHRA and CDR2 YSYEKL. Isolated per sample were at least 6 million PBMCs. A J-beta primer mix and a sample-barcoded 5' primer were used in a second PCR of roughly 6 to 12 cycles. Each CDR3 protein gets one entry after TCRdb re-called the 5' RACE reads with MiXCR. This sample has over 1.5 million distinct CDR3 sequences, with just under 50% found just once. V and J are TRBV4-1 and TRBJ2-5; perhaps TRBD1 as D (6 bases). Sequenced: blood. The sequence came from a woman aged 40 to 50 in good health. The CDR3 coding sequence is TGCGCCAGCAGCCAACAGGGGTTGGGGGAGACCCAGTACTTC. Protein product: CASSQQGLGETQYF.